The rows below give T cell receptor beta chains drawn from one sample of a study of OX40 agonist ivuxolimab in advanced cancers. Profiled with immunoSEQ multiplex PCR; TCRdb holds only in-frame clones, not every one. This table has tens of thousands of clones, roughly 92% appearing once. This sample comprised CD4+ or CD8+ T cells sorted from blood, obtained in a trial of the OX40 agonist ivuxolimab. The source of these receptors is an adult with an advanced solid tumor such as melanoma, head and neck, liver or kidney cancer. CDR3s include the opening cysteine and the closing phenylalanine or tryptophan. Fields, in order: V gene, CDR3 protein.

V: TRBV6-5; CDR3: CASGEGTASGNTIYF
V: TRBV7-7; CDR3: CASSLGALGPPQETQYF
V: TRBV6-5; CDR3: CASSPRDSDTGELFF
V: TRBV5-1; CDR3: CASSALAGPSSEQFF
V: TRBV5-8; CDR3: CASSKTGVHEQYF
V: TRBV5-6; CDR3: CASSWWRRRDQPQHF
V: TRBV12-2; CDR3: CASRPQGGQGRSEQFF
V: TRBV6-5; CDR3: CASSSGRSGETQYF
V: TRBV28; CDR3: CASREPGQEIEAFF
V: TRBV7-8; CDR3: CASRRDLSTDTQYF
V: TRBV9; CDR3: CASSVEGTGGSYEQYF
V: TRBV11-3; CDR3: CASSLALGLDNQPQHF
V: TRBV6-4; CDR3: CATYYPAGDKWGEQYF
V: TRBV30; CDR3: CAWLGGSTDTQYF
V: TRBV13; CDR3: CASSRRPTSGANVLTF
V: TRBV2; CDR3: CASGVGLHWGYTF
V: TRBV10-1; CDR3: CASRGQGAGELFF
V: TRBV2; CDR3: CASSEVGGDQPQHF
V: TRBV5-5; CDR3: CASTRQREAGANVLTF
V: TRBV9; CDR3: CASSVVLDDEQFF
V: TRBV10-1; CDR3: CASSESGTPGQSNQPQHF
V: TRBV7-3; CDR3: CASSHGQSGGYTF
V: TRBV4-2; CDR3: CASSQVNRENTEAFF
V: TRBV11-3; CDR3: CASSFRQVSNEQFF
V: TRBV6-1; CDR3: CASSLGQGSSYEQYF
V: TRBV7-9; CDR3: CASSTTVSTYEQYF
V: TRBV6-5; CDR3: CASSSGTPYEQYF
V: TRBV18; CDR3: CASSPPGQGRISPLHF
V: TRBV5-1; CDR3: CASSLGDRGGYTF
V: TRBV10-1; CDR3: CASSMGQGIGTDTQYF
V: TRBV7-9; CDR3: CASSPQEREQFF
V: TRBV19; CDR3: CASSIGAVGTGELFF
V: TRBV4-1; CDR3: CASSQGPLGTQYF
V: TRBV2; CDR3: CASIRGYDGYTF
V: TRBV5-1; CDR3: CASSLGLTDTQYF
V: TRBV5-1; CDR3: CASSLQETQYF
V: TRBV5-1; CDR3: CASSLDNRKSFNAGYTF
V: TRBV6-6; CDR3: CASRGFNSPLHF
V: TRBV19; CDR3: CASSSGYNEQFF
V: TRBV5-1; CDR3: CASSLVPGLLTYEQYF
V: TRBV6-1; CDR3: CASSEVWQGNNQPQHF
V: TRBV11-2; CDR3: CASSIGGGTEAFF
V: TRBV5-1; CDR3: CASSLIAGLKDTGELFF
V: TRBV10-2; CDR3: CASIRGGTDEQYF
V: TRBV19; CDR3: CASSYRENEKLFF
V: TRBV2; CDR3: CASSQRGLSQETQYF
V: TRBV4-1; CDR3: CASSQDPSRSVNEQFF
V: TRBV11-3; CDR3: CASSAPSGRAYNEQFF
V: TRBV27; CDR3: CASSFLGQGAGYNEQFF
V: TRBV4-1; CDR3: CASSQDGTWERIQYF
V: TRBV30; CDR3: CAWSGSGFQPQHF
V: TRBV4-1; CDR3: CASSQENPRLADSYEQYF
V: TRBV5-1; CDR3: CASSTTGTDYGYTF
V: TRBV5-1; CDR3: CASSRQGDTEAFF
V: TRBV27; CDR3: CASSSSGGVTDTQYF
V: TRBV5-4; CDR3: CASSLEVGREETQYF
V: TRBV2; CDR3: CASSWARMNTEAFF
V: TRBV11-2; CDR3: CASSLGQNGELFF
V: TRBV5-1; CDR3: CASSSGTGFNTIYF